A selection of T cell receptor beta chains follows, all from one sample in a study of T-cell reconstitution after alpha-beta-depleted transplantation in children. TCRdb re-called the PCR reads with MiXCR, one entry per CDR3 protein. The repertoire holds roughly 300,000 distinct CDR3 sequences, with approximately 10% as singletons. Specimen: peripheral blood, collected 180 days after TCRalphabeta/CD19-depleted stem cell transplant. Source of these receptors: a male patient aged 2 to 9 who had a stem cell transplant for chronic granulomatous disease, so the T cells may come from the graft donor. The CDR3 runs from the conserved cysteine through the conserved F or W. Fields, in order: V gene, D gene, J gene, clone size, CDR3 protein, CDR3 DNA. A D gene is named only where the DNA matches it firmly. Clone size is stated in some rows and not others, as once, few, many or a class when expanded.

>TRBV29-1|NA|TRBJ2-2|many
CSVEEEGVGTGELFF
TGCAGCGTTGAGGAGGAGGGGGTCGGCACCGGGGAGCTGTTTTTT
>TRBV12-3/TRBV12-4|TRBD2|TRBJ2-7|many
CASSLGLAGEQYF
TGTGCCAGCAGTTTAGGACTAGCAGGGGAGCAGTACTTC
>TRBV30|NA|TRBJ1-6|many
CAWNRPGVNSPLHF
TGTGCCTGGAATCGGCCTGGGGTTAATTCACCCCTCCACTTT
>TRBV9|TRBD2|TRBJ2-3|many
CASSDPGRGARDTQYF
TGTGCCAGCAGCGATCCCGGGCGGGGGGCCCGAGATACGCAGTATTTT
>TRBV6-5|NA|TRBJ2-6|few
CASSFLTSPPVLTF
TGTGCCAGCAGTTTCCTTACTTCTCCGCCCGTCCTGACTTTC
>TRBV7-2|NA|TRBJ2-3|many
CASSFPYGNTDTQYF
TGTGCCAGCAGCTTTCCTTACGGGAACACAGATACGCAGTATTTT
>TRBV7-9|TRBD2|TRBJ2-5|many
CASSTPGGREETQYF
TGTGCCAGCAGCACTCCGGGGGGGCGAGAGGAGACCCAGTACTTC
>TRBV7-2|TRBD1|TRBJ1-6|many
CASSLFWTGSQNSPLHF
TGTGCCAGCAGCTTATTTTGGACAGGGTCCCAAAATTCACCCCTCCACTTT
>TRBV28|TRBD1|TRBJ1-5|many
CASSNTGDQPQHF
TGTGCCAGCAGTAATACAGGGGACCAGCCCCAGCATTTT
>TRBV7-9|NA|TRBJ2-2|many
CASSYGALRGGELFF
TGTGCCAGCAGCTACGGGGCGCTCCGGGGCGGGGAGCTGTTTTTT
>TRBV20-1|NA|TRBJ2-3|many
CSARDRGGATDTQYF
TGCAGTGCTAGAGATCGCGGCGGGGCCACAGATACGCAGTATTTT
>TRBV6-5|TRBD2|TRBJ2-3|few
CASITRTSGILRQYF
TGTGCCAGCATTACTAGGACTAGCGGGATATTGCGGCAGTATTTT
>TRBV27|NA|TRBJ1-5|NA
CASSLASNQSQHF
TGTGCCAGCAGTTTGGCTAGCAATCAGTCCCAGCATTTT
>TRBV7-3|NA|TRBJ2-7|many
CASSFDPADNYEQYF
TGTGCCAGCAGCTTTGATCCGGCCGACAATTACGAGCAGTACTTC
>TRBV6-2/TRBV6-3|TRBD2|TRBJ2-1|many
CASSPWGAGAGEQFF
TGTGCCAGCAGTCCCTGGGGAGCGGGAGCGGGAGAGCAGTTCTTC
>TRBV6-2/TRBV6-3|NA|TRBJ2-5|many
CASSYAAAQESQYF
TGTGCCAGCAGTTACGCAGCGGCCCAAGAGTCCCAGTACTTC
>TRBV5-8|TRBD2|TRBJ2-3|many
CASSFSPGLAGGATDTQYF
TGTGCCAGCAGCTTTTCGCCGGGACTAGCGGGAGGAGCCACAGATACGCAGTATTTT
>TRBV11-2|TRBD2|TRBJ2-5|few
CASSPNRGLAGMKTQYF
TGTGCCAGCAGCCCCAACAGGGGACTAGCGGGGATGAAGACCCAGTACTTC
>TRBV15|NA|TRBJ2-2|NA
CATSGLEGSEAGELFF
TGTGCCACCAGCGGCCTAGAGGGTTCTGAGGCCGGGGAGCTGTTTTTT